This T cell receptor (beta chain) was captured in a study of T cells in localized non-small cell lung cancer. Study-level results: Uninvolved adjacent lung had the highest recorded T cell clonality, with tumor below it.

For this clone: What it binds is unknown.

The method was immunoSEQ multiplex PCR; TCRdb's version includes in-frame clones alone and lacks a portion of them. The table has 50,000 to 65,000 clones, around three quarters seen once. V was cut by 0 bases and J by 7 bases, with 5 bases left in between. CDR1 and CDR2 (germline): DFQATT, SNEGSKA (reference sequence). There are 11 residues in the CDR3. The source is a woman aged 35 to 75 with stage II lung adenocarcinoma. The chain has TRBV20-1 and TRBJ2-3; no clear D. The sample was PBMCs, taken before any cancer treatment. The CDR3 sequence is CSARDRYTQYF. The CDR3 region has the DNA TGCAGTGCTAGAGATAGGTATACGCAGTATTTT.